These T cell receptor beta chains were read from a single sample in a study of CD8 T cells in Susac syndrome. TCRdb reanalysed the immunoSEQ multiplex PCR reads using MiXCR and keeps one entry per CDR3 protein. The sample yields 120,000 to 150,000 distinct CDR3 sequences, roughly 95% seen once. The sequenced sample was CD4+ T cells from PBMCs. These receptors originate from a human donor in good health. CDR3s include the opening cysteine and the closing phenylalanine or tryptophan. D genes are given only for firm matches.

TRBV2	-	TRBJ2-4	TGTGCCAGCAGTGGGCACGGTGAAAACATTCAGTACTTC	CASSGHGENIQYF
TRBV5-4	TRBD1	TRBJ2-2	TGTGCCAGCAGCTTGAGGGACAGGTACACCGGGGAGCTGTTTTTT	CASSLRDRYTGELFF
TRBV5-6	-	TRBJ1-1	TGTGCCAGCAGTCGGGGACGCACTGAAGCTTTCTTT	CASSRGRTEAFF
TRBV4-2	-	TRBJ2-5	TGTGCCAGCAGCCAAGATTCAGGACGGGAAGAGACCCAGTACTTC	CASSQDSGREETQYF
TRBV3-1	TRBD2	TRBJ2-7	TGTGCCAGCAGCCAACGCCCCGGGACTAGCGGTCCCACCGGAATCTACGAGCAGTACTTC	CASSQRPGTSGPTGIYEQYF
TRBV12-3/TRBV12-4	-	TRBJ2-3	TGTGCCAGCAGTTCTACGGGCGCCCTCCCAGATACGCAGTATTTT	CASSSTGALPDTQYF
TRBV4-2	TRBD1	TRBJ1-5	TGTGCCAGCAGCCAAGTCGGGGGACAGGGGGATCAGCCCCAGCATTTT	CASSQVGGQGDQPQHF
TRBV27	-	TRBJ1-1	TGTGCCAGCATCTCCCTATGGGACACTGAAGCTTTCTTT	CASISLWDTEAFF
TRBV29-1	-	TRBJ2-7	TGCAGCGTTGAATCTCCCAGGGGCTACGAGCAGTACTTC	CSVESPRGYEQYF
TRBV20-1	-	TRBJ2-3	TGCAGTGCTAAGGGGGAAGGCTCTAGCACAGATACGCAGTATTTT	CSAKGEGSSTDTQYF
TRBV20-1	-	TRBJ1-5	TGCAGTGCTAGAGTCAGGGGAGATCAGCCCCAGCATTTT	CSARVRGDQPQHF